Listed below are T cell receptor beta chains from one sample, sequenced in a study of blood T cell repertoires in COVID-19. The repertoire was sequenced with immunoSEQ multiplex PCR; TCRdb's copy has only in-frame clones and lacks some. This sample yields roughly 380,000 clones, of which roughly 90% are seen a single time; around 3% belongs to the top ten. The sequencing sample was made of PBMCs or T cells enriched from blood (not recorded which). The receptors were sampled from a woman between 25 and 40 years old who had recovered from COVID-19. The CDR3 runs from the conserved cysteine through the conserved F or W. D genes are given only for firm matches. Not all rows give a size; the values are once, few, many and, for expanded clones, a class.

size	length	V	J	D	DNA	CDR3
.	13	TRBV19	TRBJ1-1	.	TGTGCCAGTAGCACGGGGGTATGGACTGAAGCTTTCTTT	CASSTGVWTEAFF
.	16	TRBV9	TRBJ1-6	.	TGTGCCAGCAGCGTAGGGGCATTCTCCTATAATTCACCCCTCCACTTT	CASSVGAFSYNSPLHF
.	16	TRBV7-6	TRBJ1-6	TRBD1	TGTGCCAGCAGCTTAGGGGCAGCAGGGGGGAATTCACCCCTCCACTTT	CASSLGAAGGNSPLHF
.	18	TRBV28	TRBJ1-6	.	TGTGCCAGCAGTTTAGTAATTAGAGTTAGCTCCTATAATTCACCCCTCCACTTT	CASSLVIRVSSYNSPLHF
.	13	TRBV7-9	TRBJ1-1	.	TGTGCCAGCAGTGGGGGGATGGGACTCTTAACTTTCTTT	CASSGGMGLLTFF
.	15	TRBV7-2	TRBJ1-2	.	TGTGCCAGCAGCCAGACCATTACAGGGATCTATGGCTACACCTTC	CASSQTITGIYGYTF
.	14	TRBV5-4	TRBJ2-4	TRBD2	TGTGCCAGCAGCTTGGGTCGCAGCGGGGACATTCAGTACTTC	CASSLGRSGDIQYF
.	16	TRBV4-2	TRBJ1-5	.	TGTGCCAGCAGCGAAGTGGGCACAGCGGCTAATCAGCCCCAGCATTTT	CASSEVGTAANQPQHF
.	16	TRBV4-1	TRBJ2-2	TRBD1	TGCGCCAGCAGCCCCGGACAGGGGGTCAACACCGAGGAGCTGTTTTTT	CASSPGQGVNTEELFF
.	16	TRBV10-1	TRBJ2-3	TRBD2	TGCGCCAGCAGTGAGTGGCCTAGCGGGGGCACAGATACGCAGTATTTT	CASSEWPSGGTDTQYF
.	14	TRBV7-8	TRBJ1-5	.	TGTGCCAGCAGCGCCGACAGAAGCAATCAGCCCCAGCATTTT	CASSADRSNQPQHF
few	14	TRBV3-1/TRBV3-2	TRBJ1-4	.	TGTGCCAGCAGCCAGAGACCGCACAGGGAAAAACTGTTTTTT	CASSQRPHREKLFF
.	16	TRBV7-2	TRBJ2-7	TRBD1	TGTGCCAGCAGCCCCCGGGACAGGGGGATGTTCGGAGAGCAGTACTTC	CASSPRDRGMFGEQYF
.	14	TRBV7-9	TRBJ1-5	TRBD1	TGTGCCAGCAGCTTTACAGGGGGTAATCAGCCCCAGCATTTT	CASSFTGGNQPQHF
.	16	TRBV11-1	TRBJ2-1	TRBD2	TGTGCCAGTGGGACTAGCGGGAGGATCTCCTACAATGAGCAGTTCTTC	CASGTSGRISYNEQFF
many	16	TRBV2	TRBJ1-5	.	TGTGCCAGCAGTGAAGCGTCCGATGGGGGGAGGTGGCCCCAGCATTTT	CASSEASDGGRWPQHF
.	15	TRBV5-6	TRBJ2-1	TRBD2	TGTGCCAGCAGCTTGGCGCTAGCGGATTACAATGAGCAGTTCTTC	CASSLALADYNEQFF